This TCR beta chain was obtained from a study of glioma-infiltrating T cells. Study-wide results and caveats: Above-expected tissue-blood divergence occurred in all gliomas, most in low-grade ones.

This clonotype was picked up many times. The antigen remains undetermined. The CDR3 runs 15 residues. V lost 1 base, J lost 1 base, and 10 bases lay in between. The germline V gene has CDR1 SGHRS and CDR2 YFSETQ. The iRepertoire nested amplicon-rescue multiplex PCR amplified TCR alpha and beta CDR3s from RNA. Input was 100-400 ng of tissue mRNA or PBMC total RNA. TCRdb ran MiXCR on the multiplex PCR reads and lists one entry per CDR3 protein. The sample has 90,000 or so distinct CDR3 sequences, around 40% seen once; the top ten hold 35% to 40%. This sequence joins TRBV5-1 and TRBJ2-3; perhaps TRBD2 as D (5 bases). Sequenced sample: glioma tissue, nonneoplastic brain tissue, or PBMCs (not recorded which). The TCR was taken from a human donor with low-grade glioma or glioblastoma, undergoing nonglioma brain surgery, or in good health (not recorded which). The CDR3 protein is CASSLRELGTDTQYF. The CDR3 bases are TGCGCCAGCAGCTTGAGGGAGTTGGGCACAGATACGCAGTATTTT.